The 12 T cell receptor beta chains given below trace back to one sample, sequenced in a study of CD8+CD57+ T cells in acquired aplastic anemia. In patients chosen for sequencing, flow cytometry had shown CD8+CD57+ cell expansion. Genomic DNA was employed as the template in profiling TCR beta VDJ and CDR3. TCRdb analysed the reads with MiXCR anew, one entry per CDR3 protein. Among some 170,000 distinct CDR3 sequences listed, around 48% were seen once. The specimen was sorted CD4+, CD8+, or CD8+CD57+ T cells (not recorded which) from PBMCs. The receptors originated from a human donor with aplastic anemia.

The chain couples TRBV7-9 to TRBJ2-2, with D perhaps TRBD2 (5 bases). The CDR3 sequence is 13 residues long. From germline, CDR1 is SEHNR and CDR2 FQNEAQ (reference sequence). V was pared by 1 base and J by 8 bases, with 8 bases between. The CDR3 DNA reads TGTGCCAGCAGCTTAGGTAGCGTGGGGGAGCTGTTTTTT. It encodes CASSLGSVGELFF.

On this clonotype itself: A much larger clone differs by one base, so this may be a read error. The V call is TRBV12-3 or TRBV12-4, the J call TRBJ1-2, with a weak D call TRBD1 (5 bases). The CDR3 has 13 amino acids. Trimming stripped 3 bases from V and 3 bases from J, with 8 bases between. The CDR3 loop reads CASSFGGYYGYTF. The CDR3 DNA reads as TGTGCCAGCAGTTTCGGGGGATACTATGGCTACACCTTC.

The chain is built from TRBV19 and TRBJ2-7, with TRBD1 identical over 7 bases. After removal of 6 bases from V and 3 bases from J, the junction contained 8 bases not matched to a gene. CDR1 LNHDA and CDR2 SQIVND come from the germline V gene (reference sequence). The CDR3 length is 14 residues. The CDR3: CASSKEQGIYEQYF. The CDR3 region has the DNA TGTGCCAGTAGCAAAGAACAGGGGATCTACGAGCAGTACTTC.

There are many counts of this clonotype. CDR3 DNA: TGTGCCACCAGCAGAGAACGATTGGGAGCGGGGGGAGGCACAGATACGCAGTATTTT. Translating gives CATSRERLGAGGGTDTQYF. The V call is TRBV15, the J call TRBJ2-3; the match to TRBD2 covers 9 bases. The V and J ends lost 0 bases and 1 base, in that order; junction bases with no gene match: 11. Germline CDR1 and CDR2: LNHNV and YYDKDF (reference sequence). The length of the CDR3 is 19 residues. Supplemented by reference TRBV15 and TRBJ2-3, the full variable domain reads DAMVIQNPRYQVTQFGKPVTLSCSQTLNHNVMYWYQQKSSQAPKLLFHYYDKDFNNEADTPDNFQSRRPNTSFCFLDIRSPGLGDTAMYLCATSRERLGAGGGTDTQYFGPGTRLTVL.

About this clonotype: One end of the junction varies from germline; a read error may be responsible. The chain joins TRBV5-6 to TRBJ1-6; unclear D gene. This CDR3 is built from 15 residues. Germline V gene data show CDR1 as SGHDT and CDR2 as YYEEEE. The CDR3 DNA reads TGTGCCAGCAGAAGGGAGAGCTCCTATAATTCACCCCCCCACTTT. Translated, it gives CASRRESSYNSPPHF.

This clonotype came up many times. V gene TRBV12-3 or TRBV12-4 combines with J gene TRBJ2-1; 12 positions agree with TRBD2. The CDR3 runs 14 residues. Trimming took 6 bases from V and 8 from J; bases not matched to a gene: 5. The CDR3 protein is CASRRLAGDYEQFF. DNA of the CDR3: TGTGCCAGCAGAAGACTAGCGGGGGATTATGAGCAGTTCTTC.

The chain employs TRBV6-1 and TRBJ2-2; 10 bases agree with TRBD2. Germline V gene data show CDR1 as MNHNS and CDR2 as SASEGT. V lost 8 bases, J lost 7 bases, and 7 bases stayed unmatched. There are 14 residues in the CDR3. CDR3 sequence (DNA): TGTGCCAGCGGTAGCGGGGGGCAGGGCGGGGAGCTGTTTTTT. Translating it yields CASGSGGQGGELFF.

This clonotype was seen repeatedly, ten times or more. The rearrangement uses TRBV19 and TRBJ1-1, with D maybe TRBD1 (6 bases). V was trimmed by 3 bases and J by 1 base, leaving 12 bases between them. The CDR3 spans 15 residues. The germline V gene encodes CDR1 LNHDA and CDR2 SQIVND (reference sequence). CDR3 DNA sequence: TGTGCCAGTAGTATGGCCTCGACAGGGAACACTGAAGCTTTCTTT. This codes for CASSMASTGNTEAFF.

The sample holds one count of this clonotype. The chain uses TRBV10-3 and TRBJ1-2; 7 bases are shared with TRBD1. The CDR3 totals 14 residues. Germline assignment: CDR1 ENHRY and CDR2 SYGVKD. V dropped 11 bases and J dropped 2; count of bases not matched to a gene: 11. The CDR3 nucleotides read TGTGCCGCCCAGGGGGGCCTGGGGAACTATGGCTACACCTTC. Its protein product is CAAQGGLGNYGYTF.

This clonotype was found a few times. This chain uses TRBV10-3 with TRBJ2-7; D unclear. This CDR3 has 10 amino acids. CDR1 and CDR2 from the germline V gene are ENHRY and SYGVKD. V was shortened by 11 bases and J by 2 bases, with 7 bases between the two germline ends. DNA of the CDR3: TGTGCCGTCGCGACCTACGAGCAGTACTTC. It is translated as CAVATYEQYF.

In this sample, this clonotype turned up many times. The chain links TRBV9 to TRBJ2-3, with 8 nucleotides matching TRBD1. The CDR3 totals 15 residues. Per the germline V gene, CDR1 is SGDLS and CDR2 is YYNGEE. The V segment lost 4 bases and the J segment 0 bases; nucleotides outside the gene matches: 4. The CDR3 spells CASSQGQGSTDTQYF. The CDR3 DNA reads TGTGCCAGCAGCCAAGGACAGGGAAGCACAGATACGCAGTATTTT.

CDR3 DNA sequence: TGCGCCACTCAACCGGGACCGGCCAACTACGAGCAGTACTTC. This sequence encodes CATQPGPANYEQYF. The rearrangement uses TRBV10-1 and TRBJ2-7, with D perhaps given as TRBD1 or TRBD2 (5 bases each). CDR3 length: 14 residues. V dropped 10 bases and J dropped 3 bases, with 19 bases sitting between them. From germline, CDR1 is WNHNN and CDR2 SYGVQD (reference sequence).